This T cell receptor (beta chain) was retrieved from a study of molecular identifiers for immune sequencing clone quantification. TCRdb re-called the PCR reads through MiXCR, storing one row per CDR3 protein. Of a few hundred thousand distinct CDR3 sequences listed, around 25% are singletons. Germline lookup yields CDR1 SGDLS and CDR2 YYNGEE. This CDR3 comprises 16 residues. Trimming removed 7 bases from V and 6 bases from J; junction bases left unmatched: 13. The sequence was obtained from a human donor in good health. Some libraries in this study had Jurkat cell RNA spiked in. The rearrangement joins TRBV9 to TRBJ2-2; 9 bases match TRBD1. Sequenced sample: naive CD8+ T cells from blood, with Jurkat cell RNA spiked in. Subset noted: FACS-sorted CD8+CD4-CCR7+CD45RA+ naive T cells. The CDR3 here is CASQSPGQGLPGELFF. CDR3 DNA sequence: TGTGCCAGCCAATCACCGGGACAGGGTCTGCCCGGGGAGCTGTTTTTT. Complete variable domain (other parts from reference TRBV9 and TRBJ2-2): DSGVTQTPKHLITATGQRVTLRCSPRSGDLSVYWYQQSLDQGLQFLIQYYNGEERAKGNILERFSAQQFPDLHSELNLSSLELGDSALYFCASQSPGQGLPGELFFGEGSRLTVL.